The present T cell receptor beta chain was sequenced within a study of cytomegalovirus exposure and HLA in healthy donors. Findings and caveats of the study: Later work showed greater clonal expansion in HLA-associated TCR beta chains than in equally common others. An analysis that was carried out later associated 16,951 TCR beta sequences with HLA alleles at 0.05 false discovery rate. Per a prior analysis, the majority of TCR beta V segments were productive roughly 90% or roughly 30% of the time. A later analysis found that most CMV-associated TCR beta chains appeared HLA-restricted.

Trimming stripped 1 base from V and 3 bases from J, with 9 bases between. The CDR3 loop spans 15 amino acids. Germline lookup yields CDR1 SEHNR and CDR2 FQNEAQ (reference sequence). This clone was seen only once. Its target is not known. 60 Vbeta and 13 Jbeta primers were used in PCR. Method: immunoSEQ multiplex PCR; TCRdb's copy keeps in-frame clones and lacks some. The table has some 120,000 clones, around 80% seen once. The sequence came from a female donor in good health and CMV-seronegative. Sequencing was done on a sample of PBMCs. The gene calls are TRBV7-9 and TRBJ2-2, with TRBD2 as a possible D gene (6 bases). CDR3 protein: CASSLGGTHTGELFF. In DNA, the CDR3 is TGTGCCAGCAGCTTAGGGGGGACTCACACCGGGGAGCTGTTTTTT.